The T cell receptor (beta chain) described here comes from a study of cytomegalovirus exposure and HLA in healthy donors. Looking at the study overall: One earlier analysis, a look at approximately 190 million T cells, found 100 million to 130 million unique TCR beta sequences. General study points: A likely sequencing artifact accounted for one observed cluster of highly shared sequence variants. What a later analysis showed was that several of the most significant clusters appeared linked to common viral pathogens.

Germline V gene lookup returns CDR1 LNHDA and CDR2 SQIVND (reference sequence). The CDR3 runs 13 residues. V dropped 1 base and J dropped 5 bases, with 7 bases sitting between them. For this clone: What it recognizes is unknown.

Primers: 60 Vbeta forward and 13 Jbeta reverse. Libraries were prepared by immunoSEQ multiplex PCR; TCRdb keeps only in-frame clonotypes and omits some of them. The sample includes 150,000 to 200,000 clones, approximately 84% of them seen just once. The receptor's source is a male donor in good health and CMV-seropositive. Sequences were obtained from PBMCs. The chain recombines TRBV19 with TRBJ2-3, with D possibly being TRBD2 (5 bases). CDR3 protein: CASSIGGGDTQYF. In DNA form, the CDR3 reads TGTGCCAGTAGTATAGGTGGAGGAGATACGCAGTATTTT. Full variable domain (outside the CDR3, taken from reference TRBV19 and TRBJ2-3): DGGITQSPKYLFRKEGQNVTLSCEQNLNHDAMYWYRQDPGQGLRLIYYSQIVNDFQKGDIAEGYSVSREKKESFPLTVTSAQKNPTAFYLCASSIGGGDTQYFGPGTRLTVL.